This T cell receptor (beta chain) was recorded in a study of T cell repertoires in cytomegalovirus infection (dated by TCRdb to 2018 to 2020). Looking at the study overall: Donor HLA type was relevant to the analysis, because carriage of CMV infection together with the matching HLA type was indicated by public TCR beta signatures. The paper's findings and limits, for the study overall: The ex vivo response was dominated by HLA-C-restricted CMV-specific TCR beta clonotypes, which also provided the single most frequent clonotype in two of eight donors. In both this cohort and an independent cohort of a few hundred donors, the cumulative frequency of public TCR beta family members distinguished carriers of CMV infection plus the relevant HLA type.

The CDR3 runs 14 residues from the cysteine to the phenylalanine. The sequence is cut down to CDR3 DNA, 42 bases in frame from base 1. The V and J ends are trimmed by 5 bases and 7 bases, leaving 14 bases between them. About this clonotype itself: There is no known antigen for this receptor. No base quality values were provided; no much bigger clone lies one nucleotide off.

Instrument used: Illumina HiSeq 1500. TCRdb itself trimmed the public reads at Q25 with fastp, ran MiXCR and retained productive beta chains. Entries that share a CDR3 protein sequence are merged under the most common genes and DNA. The sample table holds 150,000 to 200,000 distinct CDR3 sequences, of which roughly 27% were seen once. 30% to 35% of the sample lies in the top ten. This receptor chain uses TRBV12-3 or TRBV12-4 and TRBJ1-4, with the D gene uncertain. The sequencing input was PBMCs. The sequence derives from a human donor in good health (CMV status not recorded). Some clones in this sample may be carry-over from other donors' samples. The DNA sequence is TGTGCCAGCAGTCCGGCCGGAGAAGGTGAAAAACTGTTTTTT. This is translated as CASSPAGEGEKLFF.